This paragraph reports one T cell receptor beta chain. What it binds is not known. The data originate from a study of CXCR3-negative and CXCR3-positive naive CD8 T cells. All TRB cDNA libraries came from 5' RACE performed with UMI labels. TCRdb reworked the 5' RACE reads into one entry per CDR3 protein, no DNA. This listing includes 55,000 to 70,000 distinct CDR3 sequences. Naive CD8+ T cells displayed a CD45RO-CCR7+CD27+CD95- phenotype. Notes on the study in general: Naive cells positive for CXCR3 carried more hydrophobic TRB CDR3s than CXCR3-negative ones. Both naive subsets had comparably high diversity; memory CD8+ cells much lower.

Germline CDR1 is SQVTM and CDR2 is ANQGSEA. The CDR3 runs to 13 residues. This receptor was identified in a human donor in good health. Some clones in this sample may be carry-over from other donors' samples. What was sequenced was naive CXCR3+ CD8+ T cells from blood. Subset in this sample: CD45RO-CCR7+CD27+CD95- naive CD8+ T cells expressing CXCR3 (TNR3+). V and J are TRBV29-1 and TRBJ1-2; the TCRdb call, TRBD1, lacks DNA for checking. The CDR3 sequence: CSSRQETNYGYTF. Filled out from reference TRBV29-1 and TRBJ1-2, the complete variable domain reads SAVISQKPSRDICQRGTSLTIQCQVDSQVTMMFWYRQQPGQSLTLIATANQGSEATYESGFVIDKFPISRPNLTFSTLTVSNMSPEDSSIYLCSSRQETNYGYTFGSGTRLTVV.